This T cell receptor beta chain was captured by sequencing in a study of T cells in Graves' hyperthyroidism and ophthalmopathy. General study results and limits: The blood repertoire included most of the expanded thyroid clonotypes above 0.001.

In this sample, this clonotype turned up a few times. Its specificity is unknown. This CDR3 region has 16 residues. Trimming left V 4 bases short and J 7 bases short, with 20 bases between. The V gene's germline CDR1 is SGHRS and CDR2 YFSETQ. It was RNA transcripts that yielded the amplified TCR beta CDR3 regions. First-round RT-PCR with HTBI primers amplified the TCR CDR3 region. In TCRdb, the multiplex PCR reads were re-called with MiXCR into one record per CDR3 protein. The sample has hundreds of thousands of distinct CDR3 sequences; over 12% are singletons. The V call is TRBV5-1, the J call TRBJ2-2, with a possible D match to TRBD1 (6 bases). The source of this sequence is a man in his late teens or twenties with Graves' ophthalmopathy. The sample comprised blood. The CDR3 nucleotides read TGCGCCAGCAGCCCCTCCAGGCCAGGGGCATTCGGGGAGCTGTTTTTT. Translating gives CASSPSRPGAFGELFF.